This record covers a single T cell receptor beta chain. Its antigen specificity is not known. No much larger clone is present one base from it, and per-base qualities are unavailable. This specimen comes from a study of cytomegalovirus exposure and HLA in healthy donors (dated by TCRdb to about 2017). Turning to the overall study: According to a later analysis, one platform produced both the 100 to 150 validation repertoires and the 670 or so repertoires of the first cohort. High-throughput TCR immunosequencing, statistical association of individual TCRs with disease status, and machine learning were combined to predict cytomegalovirus infection status. The aim of the study was to test whether cataloging public T cell receptors could identify signatures of past pathogen exposure. Besides the first cohort of roughly 660 subjects, a separate validation cohort made up of over 95 different subjects was used. Results and caveats for the whole study, not just this receptor: A later analysis had no HLA typing for the validation cohort, so co-occurrence there was scored across all 130 or so repertoires. While some public TCRs were present in many individuals, most TCR sequences turned up only very rarely across donors. In a later analysis, TCRs clustered in the first cohort were found to also tend to co-occur in the 120 validation repertoires, with approximately 93% of cluster scores above 0. The study listed 164 TCR beta chains as associated with cytomegalovirus. The classifier was reported to diagnose cytomegalovirus status with high specificity and sensitivity in both the original and validation cohorts. In vitro tests confirmed that a few of the cytomegalovirus-associated TCR beta chains recognize cytomegalovirus antigens. The authors suggested that the approach could potentially be extended to other disease states and immunological phenotypes.

V is cut back by 1 base and J by 1 base, with 0 bases in the junction unmatched. As encoded in the germline V gene, CDR1 is SGDLS while CDR2 is YYNGEE. The CDR3 sequence holds 14 residues, the cysteine and phenylalanine included. This entry keeps only the CDR3 DNA: 42 bases, framed from base 1. The donors belonged to the validation cohort of under 150 subjects, which was separate from the roughly 670-subject first cohort. The library was built by means of the immunoSEQ multiplex PCR assay. The original pipeline was this. A statistical classification framework was built for diagnosing cytomegalovirus status from the catalog of TCR beta chain sequences. TCRdb took this table from immuneACCESS and kept in-frame rearrangements with V and J called. Such tables lack part of the clones; where checked against another copy, unresolved V genes explain under half of the gap, and the rest is unexplained. V and J calls and clone size are those listed in that table; D and trimming were worked out from the DNA. The sample table contains 100,000 to 150,000 clones; only one count was recorded for 88% of them. The ten most abundant clones make up less than 2% of the sample.

The chain joins TRBV9 to TRBJ2-3; TRBD1 lines up with 7 middle nucleotides. The source is a young man in good health and CMV-seronegative. The source material was PBMCs. The DNA sequence follows: TGTGCCAGCAGCGTAAGGGGGCGCACAGATACGCAGTATTTT. This translates into CASSVRGRTDTQYF.